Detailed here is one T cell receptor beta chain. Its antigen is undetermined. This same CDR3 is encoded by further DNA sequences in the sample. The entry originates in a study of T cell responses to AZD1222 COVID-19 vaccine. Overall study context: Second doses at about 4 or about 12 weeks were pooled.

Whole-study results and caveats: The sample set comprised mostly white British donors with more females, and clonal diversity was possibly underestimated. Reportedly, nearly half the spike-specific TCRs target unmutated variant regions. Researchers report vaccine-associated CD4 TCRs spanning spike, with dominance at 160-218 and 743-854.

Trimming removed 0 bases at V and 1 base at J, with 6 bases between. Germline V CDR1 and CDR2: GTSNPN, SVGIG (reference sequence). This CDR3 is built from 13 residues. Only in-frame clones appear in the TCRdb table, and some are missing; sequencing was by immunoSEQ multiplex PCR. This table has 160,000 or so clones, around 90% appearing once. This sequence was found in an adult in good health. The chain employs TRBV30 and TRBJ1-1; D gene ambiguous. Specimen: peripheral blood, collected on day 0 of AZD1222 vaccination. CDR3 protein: CAWSVRTNTEAFF. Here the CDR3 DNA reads TGTGCCTGGAGTGTCCGGACGAACACTGAAGCTTTCTTT.